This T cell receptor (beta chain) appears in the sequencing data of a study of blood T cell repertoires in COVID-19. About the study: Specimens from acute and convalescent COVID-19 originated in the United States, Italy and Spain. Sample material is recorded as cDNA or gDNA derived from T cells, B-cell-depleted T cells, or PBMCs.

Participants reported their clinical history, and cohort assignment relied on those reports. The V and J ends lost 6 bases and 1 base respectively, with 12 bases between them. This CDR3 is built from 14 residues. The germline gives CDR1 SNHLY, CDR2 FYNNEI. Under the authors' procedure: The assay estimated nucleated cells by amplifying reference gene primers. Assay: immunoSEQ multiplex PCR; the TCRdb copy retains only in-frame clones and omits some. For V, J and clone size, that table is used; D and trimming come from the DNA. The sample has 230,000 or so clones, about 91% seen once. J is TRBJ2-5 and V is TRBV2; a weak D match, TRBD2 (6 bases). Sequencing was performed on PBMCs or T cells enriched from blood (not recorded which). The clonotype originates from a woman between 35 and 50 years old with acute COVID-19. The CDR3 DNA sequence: TGTGCCAGCAGCTTTCCGGGACTCCAAGAGACCCAGTACTTC. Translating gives CASSFPGLQETQYF.